Sequencing of this T cell receptor (beta chain) was carried out in a study of cytomegalovirus exposure and HLA in healthy donors. Study-wide background: Of all 400 or so donors who were genotyped, around 79% belonged to the Caucasian-associated ancestry cluster.

General study points: Trimming of TCR beta V- and J-genes showed a link, identified in a later analysis, to a missense DCLRE1C variant.

The PCR used 60 Vbeta and 13 Jbeta primers. Assay: immunoSEQ multiplex PCR; the TCRdb copy retains only in-frame clones and omits some. Found here are about 150,000 clones, 9.7% of them singletons; the top ten hold about 1.9%. Germline CDR1 and CDR2: LNHNV and YYDKDF (reference sequence). The CDR3 consists of 18 residues. The V segment lost 0 bases and the J segment 10 bases; nucleotides outside the gene matches: 17. This clone was detected only a few times. Its antigen is not identified. The V gene is TRBV15, the J gene TRBJ2-1, with 8 bases matching TRBD2. This TCR was recovered from a man aged 45-65 years in good health and CMV-seronegative. The sequencing sample was made of PBMCs. The CDR3 DNA sequence: TGTGCCACCAGCAGAGATTATGCGTCCCGGGAGGGATTCAGGGAGCAGTTCTTC. Protein sequence: CATSRDYASREGFREQFF.